A single sample is the source of the 13 T cell receptor beta chains below, sequenced in a study of blood T cell repertoires in COVID-19. Data came from immunoSEQ multiplex PCR; TCRdb stores just in-frame clones and leaves some out. The repertoire consists of 200,000 to 250,000 clones, with around 83% occurring once and the leading ten covering less than 9.5%. The material sequenced was peripheral blood. Receptors originate from a woman aged 80 or older with COVID-19, enrolled during active disease.

This clone was detected only once. The genes are TRBV27 and TRBJ2-7, with 8 bases identical to TRBD2. Germline lookup yields CDR1 MNHEY and CDR2 SMNVEV (reference sequence). CDR3 length equals 16 residues. V lost 2 bases and J lost 2; bases outside the gene matches: 8. The CDR3 DNA reads as TGTGCCAGCAGTTTAGGCGGGAGCGGGGGAGCCTACGAGCAGTACTTC. Protein: CASSLGGSGGAYEQYF.

The chain combines TRBV4-1 with TRBJ1-2; TRBD1 is a possible D gene (6 bases). Per the germline V gene, CDR1 is MGHRA and CDR2 is YSYEKL. Trimming cost V 0 bases and J 2 bases, with 16 bases left between them. The CDR3 has 17 amino acids. In DNA, the CDR3 is TGCGCCAGCAGCCAAGACGGGGCGGGGGGCTTAAACTATGGCTACACCTTC. Translated, it gives CASSQDGAGGLNYGYTF.

This rearrangement joins TRBV7-2 to TRBJ1-1; D remains unclear. The CDR3 loop spans 12 amino acids. Germline V gene sequence: CDR1 SGHTA, CDR2 FQGNSA. Trimming removed 5 bases at V and 4 bases at J, with 8 bases between. Written as DNA, the CDR3 is TGTGCCAGCAGCCCCTTTCGCACTGAAGCTTTCTTT. The encoded protein is CASSPFRTEAFF. The variable domain in full, completed from reference TRBV7-2 and TRBJ1-1, reads GAGVSQSPSNKVTEKGKDVELRCDPISGHTALYWYRQSLGQGLEFLIYFQGNSAPDKSGLPSDRFSAERTGGSVSTLTIQRTQQEDSAVYLCASSPFRTEAFFGQGTRLTVV.

The gene calls are TRBV5-5 and TRBJ2-5; 8 positions agree with TRBD1. The CDR3 is 16 residues long. CDR1 SGHKS and CDR2 YYEKEE come from the germline V gene (reference sequence). With V trimmed by 1 base and J by 4 bases, 9 bases remained unmatched. The CDR3 DNA sequence: TGTGCCAGCAGCTTGCGCGGGACAGGACTGGGAGAGACCCAGTACTTC. This gives the protein CASSLRGTGLGETQYF. Variable domain in full (rest from reference TRBV5-5 and TRBJ2-5): DAGVTQSPTHLIKTRGQQVTLRCSPISGHKSVSWYQQVLGQGPQFIFQYYEKEERGRGNFPDRFSARQFPNYSSELNVNALLLGDSALYLCASSLRGTGLGETQYFGPGTRLLVL.

The rearrangement links TRBV4-2 to TRBJ2-1; 9 positions match TRBD2. CDR1 and CDR2 (germline): LGHNA, YNFKEQ. J gave up 9 bases and V 1 base, and 16 bases lay outside the gene matches. The CDR3 is 18 residues long. For the CDR3, the DNA is TGTGCCAGCAGCCAAGGATCCCCTATAGCGGGGGTTGGGGGTGAGCAGTTCTTC. Translated: CASSQGSPIAGVGGEQFF.

This clone was detected only a few times. The chain couples TRBV2 to TRBJ2-2, with D unclear. The CDR3 spans 14 residues. The germline V gene has CDR1 SNHLY and CDR2 FYNNEI. V was shortened by 4 bases and J by 3 bases, with 9 bases between the two germline ends. The CDR3 nucleotides read TGTGCCAGCAGTGTGACACCTGACACCGGGGAGCTGTTTTTT. This sequence encodes CASSVTPDTGELFF.

The chain is built from TRBV6-5 and TRBJ1-5; 7 bases match TRBD1. The CDR3 sequence is 15 residues long. The V segment lost 6 bases and the J segment 7 bases; nucleotides outside the gene matches: 12. The germline V gene has CDR1 MNHEY and CDR2 SVGAGI. The CDR3 nucleotides are TGTGCCAGCAGCGCGCATAACAGGGGTGGACAGCCCCAGCATTTT. It codes for CASSAHNRGGQPQHF.

V and J are TRBV4-1 and TRBJ1-4; 9 nucleotides line up with TRBD1. After removal of 3 bases from V and 8 bases from J, the junction contained 7 bases not matched to a gene. Germline V CDR1 and CDR2: MGHRA, YSYEKL. The CDR3 spans 15 residues. The CDR3 DNA reads TGCGCCAGCAGCCAGGAGGGGACAGGGAGAGAAAAACTGTTTTTT. Amino acid sequence: CASSQEGTGREKLFF.

V and J are TRBV7-3 and TRBJ2-1, with D unresolved. Trimming pared 2 bases from V and 9 bases from J, leaving 8 bases between. CDR1 is SGHTA and CDR2 is FQGTGA in the germline V gene. The CDR3 runs to 12 residues. The CDR3 DNA reads as TGTGCCAGCAGCTTATTCTCGGTTGAGCAGTTCTTC. Protein product: CASSLFSVEQFF. Full variable domain (missing parts from reference TRBV7-3 and TRBJ2-1): GAGVSQTPSNKVTEKGKYVELRCDPISGHTALYWYRQSLGQGPEFLIYFQGTGAADDSGLPNDRFFAVRPEGSVSTLKIQRTERGDSAVYLCASSLFSVEQFFGPGTRLTVL.

This chain connects TRBV12-3 or TRBV12-4 to TRBJ2-7; the D gene is possibly TRBD1 (6 bases). Trimming pared 0 bases from V and 13 bases from J, leaving 16 bases between. The CDR3 consists of 13 residues. CDR3 sequence (DNA): TGTGCCAGCAGTTTAGCGGGGCAGGGGCTCCTCTACTTC. It translates to CASSLAGQGLLYF.

V and J are TRBV5-1 and TRBJ2-1; D is unresolved. Trimming shortened V by 7 bases and J by 5 bases, and 19 bases separated the two germline ends. Per germline, CDR1 SGHRS and CDR2 YFSETQ. The CDR3 has 15 residues. As DNA, the CDR3 is TGCGCCAGCGGCCCGAGGTCCCTCTCTAACAATGAGCAGTTCTTC. It encodes CASGPRSLSNNEQFF.

The chain recombines TRBV5-1 with TRBJ2-7, with D unresolved. This CDR3 has 13 residues. V was trimmed by 0 bases and J by 4 bases, leaving 8 bases between them. Germline V CDR1 and CDR2: SGHRS, YFSETQ. The chain's CDR3 is CASSLAVPYEQYF. For the CDR3, the DNA is TGCGCCAGCAGCTTGGCCGTCCCGTACGAGCAGTACTTC.

The chain carries TRBV7-8 and TRBJ2-3; D possibly corresponds to TRBD2 (6 bases). Germline V gene lookup returns CDR1 SGHVS and CDR2 FQNEAQ. V was clipped by 1 base and J by 0 bases, with 20 bases between them. CDR3 length: 19 residues. The CDR3 DNA follows: TGTGCCAGCAGCTTAGAGACTAGAGCGATCGGGTATAGCACAGATACGCAGTATTTT. Translating gives CASSLETRAIGYSTDTQYF.